The source of this T cell receptor beta chain is a study of OX40 agonist ivuxolimab in advanced cancers. Germline values: CDR1 MDHEN, CDR2 SYDVKM. Trimming at V came to 1 base and at J to 6 bases, leaving 5 bases not matched to a gene. The CDR3 runs to 16 residues. Only one count was recorded for this clone. The data were produced by immunoSEQ multiplex PCR, yet TCRdb's version contains in-frame clones alone and is incomplete. The sample has 100,000 to 150,000 clones, around 95% seen once. The sample was CD4+ or CD8+ T cells sorted from blood, taken in a trial of the OX40 agonist ivuxolimab. This chain connects TRBV28 to TRBJ2-4; 11 positions match TRBD2. The source of this sequence is an adult with an advanced solid tumor such as melanoma, head and neck, liver or kidney cancer. The CDR3 spells CASSLLAGGPINIQYF. The CDR3 nucleotides read TGTGCCAGCAGTTTATTAGCGGGAGGGCCAATAAACATTCAGTACTTC.